What follows describes a single TCR beta chain. Assay: immunoSEQ multiplex PCR; the TCRdb copy retains only in-frame clones and omits some. The profile shows around 300,000 clones, less than 85% of them singletons. Trimming took 8 bases from V and 5 from J; bases not matched to a gene: 5. Germline-derived CDR1 and CDR2 are SQVTM and ANQGSEA. This CDR3 contains 12 residues. Each participant's cohort was designated according to participant-reported clinical history. The data were taken from a study of blood T cell repertoires in COVID-19. Whole-study context: From T cells, B-cell-depleted T cells, or PBMCs came the material, which was cDNA or gDNA.

Input material: PBMCs or T cells enriched from blood (not recorded which). The clonotype was recovered from a woman aged 50 to 65 who had recovered from COVID-19. The chain couples TRBV29-1 to TRBJ2-1; TRBD2 matches at 8 bases. The DNA for the CDR3 is TGCAGCCCCAGACTAGCGAACAATGAGCAGTTCTTC. It yields the protein CSPRLANNEQFF.